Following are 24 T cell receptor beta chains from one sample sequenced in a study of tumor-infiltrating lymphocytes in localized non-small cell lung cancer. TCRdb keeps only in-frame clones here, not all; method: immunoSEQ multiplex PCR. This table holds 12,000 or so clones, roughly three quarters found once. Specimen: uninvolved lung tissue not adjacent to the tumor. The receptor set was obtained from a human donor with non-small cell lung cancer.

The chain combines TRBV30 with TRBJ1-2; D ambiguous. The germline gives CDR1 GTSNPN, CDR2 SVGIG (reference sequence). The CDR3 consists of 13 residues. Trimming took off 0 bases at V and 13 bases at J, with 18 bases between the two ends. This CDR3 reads CAWSVPERGIGTF. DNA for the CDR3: TGTGCCTGGAGTGTACCGGAAAGAGGGATCGGCACCTTC.

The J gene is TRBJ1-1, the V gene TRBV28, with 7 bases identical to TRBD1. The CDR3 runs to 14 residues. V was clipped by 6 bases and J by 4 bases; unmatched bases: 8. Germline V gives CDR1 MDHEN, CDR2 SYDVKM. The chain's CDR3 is CASRVRQGPTEAFF. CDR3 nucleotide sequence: TGTGCCAGCAGAGTAAGACAGGGCCCCACTGAAGCTTTCTTT.

The CDR3 protein is CASAARSYNEQFF. The CDR3 DNA reads as TGTGCCAGTGCGGCACGCTCCTACAATGAGCAGTTCTTC. V gene TRBV2 combines with J gene TRBJ2-1; D unresolved. This CDR3 has 13 amino acids. The V gene lost 9 bases and the J gene lost 0 bases, with 9 bases spanning the gap. Per the germline V gene, CDR1 is SNHLY and CDR2 is FYNNEI.

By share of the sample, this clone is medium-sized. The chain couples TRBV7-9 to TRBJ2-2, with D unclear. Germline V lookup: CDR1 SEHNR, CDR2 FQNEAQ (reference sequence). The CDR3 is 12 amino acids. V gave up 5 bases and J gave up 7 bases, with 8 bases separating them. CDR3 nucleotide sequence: TGTGCCAGCAGCGTTAAGGTCGGGGAGCTGTTTTTT. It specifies CASSVKVGELFF.

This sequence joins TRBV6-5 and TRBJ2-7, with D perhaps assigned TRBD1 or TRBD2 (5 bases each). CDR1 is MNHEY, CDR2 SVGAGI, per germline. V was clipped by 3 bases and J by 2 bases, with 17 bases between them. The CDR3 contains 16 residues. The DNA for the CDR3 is TGTGCCAGCAGTTATACGGGGATCAAGGGGACCTACGAGCAGTACTTC. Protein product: CASSYTGIKGTYEQYF.

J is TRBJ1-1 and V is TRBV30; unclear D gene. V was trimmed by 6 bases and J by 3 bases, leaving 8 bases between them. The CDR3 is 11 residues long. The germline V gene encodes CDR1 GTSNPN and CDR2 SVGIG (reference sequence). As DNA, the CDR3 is TGTGCCTGTTCAGGCTACACTGAAGCTTTCTTT. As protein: CACSGYTEAFF. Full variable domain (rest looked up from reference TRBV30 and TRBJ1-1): SQTIHQWPATLVQPVGSPLSLECTVEGTSNPNLYWYRQAAGRGLQLLFYSVGIGQISSEVPQNLSASRPQDRQFILSSKKLLLSDSGFYLCACSGYTEAFFGQGTRLTVV.

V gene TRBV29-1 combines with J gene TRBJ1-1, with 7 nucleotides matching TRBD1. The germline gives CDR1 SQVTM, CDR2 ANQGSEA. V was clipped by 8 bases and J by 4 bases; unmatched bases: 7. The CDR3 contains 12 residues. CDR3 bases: TGCAGCATAGCAGGGGGGAGCACTGAAGCTTTCTTT. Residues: CSIAGGSTEAFF.

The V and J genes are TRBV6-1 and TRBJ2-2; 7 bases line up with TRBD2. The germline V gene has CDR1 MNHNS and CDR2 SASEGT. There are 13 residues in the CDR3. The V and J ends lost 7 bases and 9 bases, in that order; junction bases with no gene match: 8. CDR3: CASMSGIIRELFF. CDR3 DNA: TGTGCCAGCATGAGCGGGATTATCCGGGAGCTGTTTTTT.

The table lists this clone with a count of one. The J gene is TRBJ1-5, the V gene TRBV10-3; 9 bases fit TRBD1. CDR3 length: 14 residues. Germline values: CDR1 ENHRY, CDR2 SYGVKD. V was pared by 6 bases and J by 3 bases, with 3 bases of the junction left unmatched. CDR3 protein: CAIRGTGINQPQHF. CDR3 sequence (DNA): TGTGCCATCAGAGGGACAGGGATCAATCAGCCCCAGCATTTT.

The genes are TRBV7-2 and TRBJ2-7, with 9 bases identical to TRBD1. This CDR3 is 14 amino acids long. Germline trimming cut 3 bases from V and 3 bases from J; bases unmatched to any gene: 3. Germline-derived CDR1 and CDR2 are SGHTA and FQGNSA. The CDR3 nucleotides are TGTGCCAGCAGCTTCGGGACAGGGTTCTACGAGCAGTACTTC. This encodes CASSFGTGFYEQYF.

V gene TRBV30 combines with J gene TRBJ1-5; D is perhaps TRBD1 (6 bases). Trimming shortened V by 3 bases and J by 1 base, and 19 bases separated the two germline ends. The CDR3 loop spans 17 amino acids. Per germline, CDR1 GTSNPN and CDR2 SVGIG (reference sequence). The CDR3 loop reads CAWSPRLGQGSNQPQHF. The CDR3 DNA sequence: TGTGCCTGGAGCCCTAGACTGGGTCAGGGGAGCAATCAGCCCCAGCATTTT.

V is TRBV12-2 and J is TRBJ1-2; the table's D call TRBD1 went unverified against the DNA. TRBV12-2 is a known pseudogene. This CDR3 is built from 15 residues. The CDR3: CASRWGDRGPHGYTF. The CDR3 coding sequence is TGTGCAAGTCGCTGGGGGGACAGGGGTCCCCATGGCTACACCTTC.

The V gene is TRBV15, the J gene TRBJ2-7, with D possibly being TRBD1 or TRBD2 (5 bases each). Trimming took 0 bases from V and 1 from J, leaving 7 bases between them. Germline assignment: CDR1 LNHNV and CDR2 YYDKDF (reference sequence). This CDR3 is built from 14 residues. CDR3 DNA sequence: TGTGCCACCAGCAGAGAGGGGGAGTCCTACGAGCAGTACTTC. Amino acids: CATSREGESYEQYF.

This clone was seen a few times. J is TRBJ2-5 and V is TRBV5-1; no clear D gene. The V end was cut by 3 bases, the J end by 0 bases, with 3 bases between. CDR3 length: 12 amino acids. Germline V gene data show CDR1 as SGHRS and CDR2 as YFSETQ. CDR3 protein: CASSWDQETQYF. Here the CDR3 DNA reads TGCGCCAGCAGCTGGGACCAAGAGACCCAGTACTTC.

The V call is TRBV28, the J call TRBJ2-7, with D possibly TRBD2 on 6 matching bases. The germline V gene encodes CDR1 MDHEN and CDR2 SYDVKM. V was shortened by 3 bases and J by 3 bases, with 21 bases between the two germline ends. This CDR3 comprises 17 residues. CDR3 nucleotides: TGTGCCAGCAGTTTGTCGGGCGGGGACCCTAGCCACTACGAGCAGTACTTC. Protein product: CASSLSGGDPSHYEQYF.

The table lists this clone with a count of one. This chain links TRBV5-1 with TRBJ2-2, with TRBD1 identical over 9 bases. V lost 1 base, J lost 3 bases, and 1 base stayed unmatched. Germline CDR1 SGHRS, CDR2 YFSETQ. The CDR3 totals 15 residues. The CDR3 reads CASSLRDRDTGELFF. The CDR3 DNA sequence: TGCGCCAGCAGCTTGAGGGACAGGGACACCGGGGAGCTGTTTTTT. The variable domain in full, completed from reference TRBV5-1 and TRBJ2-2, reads KAGVTQTPRYLIKTRGQQVTLSCSPISGHRSVSWYQQTPGQGLQFLFEYFSETQRNKGNFPGRFSGRQFSNSRSEMNVSTLELGDSALYLCASSLRDRDTGELFFGEGSRLTVL.

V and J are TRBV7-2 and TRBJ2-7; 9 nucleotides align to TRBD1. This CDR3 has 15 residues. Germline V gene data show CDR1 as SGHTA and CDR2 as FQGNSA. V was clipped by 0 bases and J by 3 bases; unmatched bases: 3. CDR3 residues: CASSLAQTGGYEQYF. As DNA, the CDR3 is TGTGCCAGCAGCTTAGCGCAGACAGGGGGCTACGAGCAGTACTTC.

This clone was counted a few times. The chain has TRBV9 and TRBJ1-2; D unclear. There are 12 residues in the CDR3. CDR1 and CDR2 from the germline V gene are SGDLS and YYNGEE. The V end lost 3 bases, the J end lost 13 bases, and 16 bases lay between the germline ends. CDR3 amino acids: CASSGSRVGSTF. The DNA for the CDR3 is TGTGCCAGCAGCGGATCAAGGGTGGGGAGCACCTTC. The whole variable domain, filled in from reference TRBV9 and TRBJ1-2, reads DSGVTQTPKHLITATGQRVTLRCSPRSGDLSVYWYQQSLDQGLQFLIQYYNGEERAKGNILERFSAQQFPDLHSELNLSSLELGDSALYFCASSGSRVGSTFGSGTRLTVV.

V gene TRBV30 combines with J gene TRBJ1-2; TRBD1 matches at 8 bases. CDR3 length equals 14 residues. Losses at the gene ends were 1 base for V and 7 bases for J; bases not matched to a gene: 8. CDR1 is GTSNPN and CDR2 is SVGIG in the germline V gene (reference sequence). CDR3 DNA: TGTGCCTGGAGTGAACCGTGGACAGGGACTGGCTACACCTTC. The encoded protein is CAWSEPWTGTGYTF.

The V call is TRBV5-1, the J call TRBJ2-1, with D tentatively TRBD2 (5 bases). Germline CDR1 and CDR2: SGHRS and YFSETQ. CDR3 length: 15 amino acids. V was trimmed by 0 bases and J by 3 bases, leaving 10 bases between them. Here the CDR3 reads CASSLGPEGYNEQFF. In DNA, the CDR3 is TGCGCCAGCAGCTTGGGCCCTGAGGGCTACAATGAGCAGTTCTTC.

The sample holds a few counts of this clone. The CDR3 DNA reads TGTGCCAGCAGCTTAAGGGGGGGAGCGGGCGGGGAGCTGTTTTTT. Amino acids: CASSLRGGAGGELFF. The chain employs TRBV7-2 and TRBJ2-2; possibly TRBD2 for D (7 bases). Trimming took 2 bases from V and 7 from J, leaving 14 bases between them. Per germline, CDR1 SGHTA and CDR2 FQGNSA. The CDR3 runs to 15 residues.

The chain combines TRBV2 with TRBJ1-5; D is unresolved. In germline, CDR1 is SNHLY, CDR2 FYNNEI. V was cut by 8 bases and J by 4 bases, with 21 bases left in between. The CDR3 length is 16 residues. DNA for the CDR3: TGTGCCAGCTCCGGCACGGTGGGTGGGTATAATCAGCCCCAGCATTTT. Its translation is CASSGTVGGYNQPQHF.

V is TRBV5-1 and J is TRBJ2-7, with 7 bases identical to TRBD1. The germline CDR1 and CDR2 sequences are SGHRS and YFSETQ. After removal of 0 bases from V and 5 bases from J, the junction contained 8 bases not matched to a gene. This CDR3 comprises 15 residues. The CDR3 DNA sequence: TGCGCCAGCAGCTTGGGAGCAGGGGGTTCCCACGAGCAGTACTTC. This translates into CASSLGAGGSHEQYF. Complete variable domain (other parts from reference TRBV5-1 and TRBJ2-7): KAGVTQTPRYLIKTRGQQVTLSCSPISGHRSVSWYQQTPGQGLQFLFEYFSETQRNKGNFPGRFSGRQFSNSRSEMNVSTLELGDSALYLCASSLGAGGSHEQYFGPGTRLTVT.

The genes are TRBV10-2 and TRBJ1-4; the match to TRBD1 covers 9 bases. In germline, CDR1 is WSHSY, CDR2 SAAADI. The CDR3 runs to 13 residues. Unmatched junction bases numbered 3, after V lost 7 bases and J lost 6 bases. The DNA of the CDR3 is TGCGCCAGCACCGGGACAGGGTATGAAAAACTGTTTTTT. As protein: CASTGTGYEKLFF.